This TCR beta chain was identified in a study of blood T cell repertoires in COVID-19. As for the study in general: Some COVID-19 samples were acute and others convalescent; all came from the United States, Italy and Spain. PBMCs, B-cell-depleted T cells, or T cells were the source of the cDNA or gDNA that made up the material.

Authors' methods: It was from reference gene primer amplification that nucleated cell counts were estimated. Measured with immunoSEQ multiplex PCR; TCRdb has only the in-frame clones, and not every one. V and J calls plus clone size are reproduced from that table; the DNA served to infer D and trimming. The sample records about 140,000 clones, 85% to 90% being singletons. This clone was seen just once. The specimen sequenced was peripheral blood. This receptor was identified in a woman in her sixties with acute or convalescent COVID-19.

CDR3 amino acids: CASSVDYRGNIQYF. The CDR3 DNA follows: TGTGCCAGCAGCGTTGATTACAGGGGTAACATTCAGTACTTC. The rearrangement links TRBV9 to TRBJ2-4, with 7 nucleotides matching TRBD1. This CDR3 is 14 amino acids long. The V and J ends lost 2 bases and 7 bases, in that order; junction bases with no gene match: 6. Germline assignment: CDR1 SGDLS and CDR2 YYNGEE.